These 13 T cell receptor beta chains were all obtained from the same sample, sequenced in a study of T-cell reconstitution after alpha-beta-depleted transplantation in children. The authors prepared the TCRbeta library with unique molecular identifiers. MiXCR, run by TCRdb on the PCR reads, gives a single entry per CDR3 protein. The sample gives hundreds of thousands of distinct CDR3 sequences, around 13% of which show up once; about 0.79% is in the top ten. Here the sequenced sample was PBMCs, taken before TCRalphabeta/CD19-depleted stem cell transplant. The source is a girl under 10 years old with congenital amegakaryocytic thrombocytopenia, due to receive a stem cell transplant.

The chain has TRBV5-1 and TRBJ2-1; D gene ambiguous. Trimming removed 3 bases at V and 7 bases at J, with 17 bases between. The germline V gene encodes CDR1 SGHRS and CDR2 YFSETQ. The CDR3 has 15 residues. This chain's CDR3 is CASSSTANPGNEQFF. CDR3 in DNA: TGCGCCAGCAGCTCAACTGCCAATCCCGGGAATGAGCAGTTCTTC.

This clonotype was picked up a small number of times. The rearrangement joins TRBV14 to TRBJ1-2; TRBD1 aligns across 7 bases. The CDR3 sequence is 15 residues long. CDR1 and CDR2 (germline): SGHDN, FVKESK. J gave up 5 bases and V 2 bases, and 8 bases lay outside the gene matches. The CDR3 coding sequence is TGTGCCAGCAGCCAAAACCGGGACAGAAAGTATGGCTACACCTTC. It yields the protein CASSQNRDRKYGYTF.

This clonotype was counted at least ten times. The rearrangement uses TRBV6-5 and TRBJ2-7; D is perhaps TRBD2 (6 bases). Germline V gene data show CDR1 as MNHEY and CDR2 as SVGAGI. This CDR3 spans 15 amino acids. The V and J ends lost 2 bases and 3 bases respectively, with 14 bases between them. The CDR3 DNA reads as TGTGCCAGCAGTTACGGTCCGGGACTCTACTACGAGCAGTACTTC. Translating gives CASSYGPGLYYEQYF.

This clonotype has a count of ten or more. The rearrangement links TRBV20-1 to TRBJ2-3; D is ambiguous. This CDR3 region has 14 residues. The germline V gene encodes CDR1 DFQATT and CDR2 SNEGSKA (reference sequence). V was clipped by 4 bases and J by 4 bases, with 15 bases between them. In DNA, the CDR3 is TGCAGTGCTATAGTCTCGCGAGAGCCAGATACGCAGTATTTT. Protein: CSAIVSREPDTQYF.

This clonotype was recorded many times. The V gene is TRBV28, the J gene TRBJ1-2; maybe TRBD1 (6 bases). Germline V lookup: CDR1 MDHEN, CDR2 SYDVKM. The CDR3 sequence is 12 residues long. V was pared by 10 bases and J by 8 bases, with 17 bases between. The CDR3 nucleotides are TGTGCCATCCTACAGGGCTCATCGGGCTACACCTTC. It specifies CAILQGSSGYTF.

The chain is built from TRBV20-1 and TRBJ2-7; no reliable D call. CDR1 and CDR2 (germline): DFQATT, SNEGSKA (reference sequence). The CDR3 spans 11 residues. The germline V and J ends were trimmed by 6 bases and 3 bases, with 9 bases remaining between them. CDR3 DNA: TGCAGTGCGGAGCGCCGCTACGAGCAGTACTTC. Amino acids: CSAERRYEQYF.

The rearrangement uses TRBV5-1 and TRBJ1-2, with 9 bases identical to TRBD1. Germline assignment: CDR1 SGHRS and CDR2 YFSETQ. J gave up 4 bases and V 4 bases, and 8 bases lay outside the gene matches. The CDR3 sequence is 15 residues long. This chain's CDR3 is CASSQSGTGSYGYTF. The CDR3 coding sequence is TGCGCCAGCAGCCAGTCAGGGACAGGGTCCTATGGCTACACCTTC.

This clonotype was seen repeatedly, ten times or more. The V and J genes are TRBV28 and TRBJ1-5; D call uncertain. CDR3 size: 13 residues. Looked up from germline, CDR1 is MDHEN and CDR2 is SYDVKM. V was clipped by 6 bases and J by 6 bases, with 12 bases between them. The CDR3 loop is CASSLGSRQPQHF. Here the CDR3 DNA reads TGTGCCAGCAGCTTAGGATCCCGTCAGCCCCAGCATTTT.

This clonotype was picked up a small number of times. J is TRBJ1-2 and V is TRBV20-1; D possibly corresponds to TRBD1 (5 bases). CDR3 length equals 14 residues. Per germline, CDR1 DFQATT and CDR2 SNEGSKA (reference sequence). The V gene lost 3 bases and the J gene lost 2 bases, with 13 bases spanning the gap. As DNA, the CDR3 is TGCAGTGCTAGTGGCTGGGGCGCGAACTATGGCTACACCTTC. Residues: CSASGWGANYGYTF.

Concerning this clonotype itself: A read error is possible here, since a much larger clone lies one base away. The CDR3 loop is CASGLPTSGKTTVSTDTQYF. The CDR3 DNA reads as TGTGCTAGTGGTTTGCCGACTAGCGGGAAGACAACAGTAAGCACAGATACGCAGTATTTT. The V call is TRBV12-5, the J call TRBJ2-3; 11 bases are shared with TRBD2. This CDR3 region has 20 residues. The V gene's germline CDR1 is LGHNT and CDR2 FRNRAP. The V gene end was trimmed by 2 bases and the J gene end by 0 bases; junction bases not matched to a gene: 13.

The genes are TRBV7-6 and TRBJ2-7, with a weak D call TRBD2 (5 bases). Trimming cost V 0 bases and J 4 bases, with 13 bases left between them. The germline V gene encodes CDR1 SGHVS and CDR2 FNYEAQ. The CDR3 runs to 15 residues. CDR3 bases: TGTGCCAGCAGCTTAGCCCGGGAATCGGTGTACGAGCAGTACTTC. Its protein is CASSLARESVYEQYF. The full variable domain, its missing parts supplied by reference TRBV7-6 and TRBJ2-7, is GAGVSQSPRYKVTKRGQDVALRCDPISGHVSLYWYRQALGQGPEFLTYFNYEAQQDKSGLPNDRFSAERPEGSISTLTIQRTEQRDSAMYRCASSLARESVYEQYFGPGTRLTVT.

This rearrangement joins TRBV10-3 to TRBJ2-1; 7 positions match TRBD1. The CDR3 totals 14 residues. Germline values: CDR1 ENHRY, CDR2 SYGVKD. V lost 6 bases and J lost 6; bases outside the gene matches: 8. The CDR3 DNA sequence: TGTGCCATCAGACGGGACAGTGGTACCAATGAGCAGTTCTTC. Translation gives CAIRRDSGTNEQFF.

In this sample, this clonotype turned up a few times. V and J are TRBV5-1 and TRBJ2-7; 7 bases fit TRBD2. The CDR3 runs 14 residues. The junction had 2 bases not matched to a gene; V was cut back by 0 bases and J by 2 bases. Germline CDR1 is SGHRS and CDR2 is YFSETQ. The CDR3 region is CASSLVREAYEQYF. DNA for the CDR3: TGCGCCAGCAGCTTGGTCCGGGAGGCCTACGAGCAGTACTTC.